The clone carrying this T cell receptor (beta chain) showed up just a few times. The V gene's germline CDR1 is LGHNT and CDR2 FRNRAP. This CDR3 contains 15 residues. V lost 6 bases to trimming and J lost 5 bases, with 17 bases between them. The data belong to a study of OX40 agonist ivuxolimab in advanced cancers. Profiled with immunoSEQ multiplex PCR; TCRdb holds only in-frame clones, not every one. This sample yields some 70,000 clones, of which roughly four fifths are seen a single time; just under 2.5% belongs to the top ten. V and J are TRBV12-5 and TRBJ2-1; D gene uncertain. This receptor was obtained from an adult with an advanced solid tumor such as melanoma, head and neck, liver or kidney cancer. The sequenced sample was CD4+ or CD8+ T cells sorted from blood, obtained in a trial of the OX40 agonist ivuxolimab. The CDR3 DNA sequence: TGTGCTAGTGGATCTTCCCGGGCGATAGACAATGAGCAGTTCTTC. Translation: CASGSSRAIDNEQFF. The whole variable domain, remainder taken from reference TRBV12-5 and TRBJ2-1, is DARVTQTPRHKVTEMGQEVTMRCQPILGHNTVFWYRQTMMQGLELLAYFRNRAPLDDSGMPKDRFSAEMPDATLATLKIQPSEPRDSAVYFCASGSSRAIDNEQFFGPGTRLTVL.